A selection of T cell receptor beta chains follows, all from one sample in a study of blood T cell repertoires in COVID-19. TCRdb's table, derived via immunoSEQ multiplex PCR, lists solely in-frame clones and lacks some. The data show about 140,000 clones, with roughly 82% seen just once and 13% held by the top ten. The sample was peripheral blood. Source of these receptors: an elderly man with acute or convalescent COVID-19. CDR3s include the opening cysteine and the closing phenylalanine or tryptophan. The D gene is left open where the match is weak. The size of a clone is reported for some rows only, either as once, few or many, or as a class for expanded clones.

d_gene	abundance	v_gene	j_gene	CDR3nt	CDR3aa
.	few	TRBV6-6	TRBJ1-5	TGTGCCAGCAGTTACTTGGGGGCTCAGCCCCAGCATTTT	CASSYLGAQPQHF
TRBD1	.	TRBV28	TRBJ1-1	TGTGCCAGCAGGACAGGGACCCTCCGCGAAGCTTTCTTT	CASRTGTLREAFF
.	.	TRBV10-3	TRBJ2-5	TGTGCCACGGGTGGAGGGCGGGGAAAAGAGACCCAGTACTTC	CATGGGRGKETQYF
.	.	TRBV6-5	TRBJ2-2	TGTGCCAGCAGGAACCTGAGGGGGTCCGGGGAGCTGTTTTTT	CASRNLRGSGELFF
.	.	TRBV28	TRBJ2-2	TGTGCCAGCAGTCGGTTAACCACCGGGGAGCTGTTTTTT	CASSRLTTGELFF
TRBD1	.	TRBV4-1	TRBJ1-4	TGCGCCAGCAGCCAAGGACAGGGGGCCGAAAAACTGTTTTTT	CASSQGQGAEKLFF
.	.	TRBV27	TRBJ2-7	TGTGCCAGCAGTTCGACAGGTCCGGGAATGGACTACGAGCAGTACTTC	CASSSTGPGMDYEQYF
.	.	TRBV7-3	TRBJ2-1	TGTGCCAGCAGTCTTAAGGGATGGGTGGCGGGTACCTCCTACAATGAGCAGTTCTTC	CASSLKGWVAGTSYNEQFF
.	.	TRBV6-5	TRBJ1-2	TGTGCCAGCAGTCAGACAGCCACGCTCTATGGCTACACCTTC	CASSQTATLYGYTF
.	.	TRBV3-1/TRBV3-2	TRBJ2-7	TGTGCCAGCAGTTATCAGGGTCAAGGGGGGCAGTACTTC	CASSYQGQGGQYF
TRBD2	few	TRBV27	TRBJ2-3	TGTGCCAGCAGTTTAGTCGGGACTAGCGGGGGGGGGCCCGAAGGGACGCAGTATTTT	CASSLVGTSGGGPEGTQYF
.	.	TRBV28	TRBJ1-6	TGTGCCAGCAGGGGGCCCGTCCAAAGCTCCTATAATTCACCCCTCCACTTT	CASRGPVQSSYNSPLHF
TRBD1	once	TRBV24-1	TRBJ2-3	TGTGCCACCGGTCAGGGGGACACAGATACGCAGTATTTT	CATGQGDTDTQYF
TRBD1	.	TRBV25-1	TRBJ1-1	TGTGCCAGCAGTGAATCGGGGACAGGGGTTGCTTTCTTT	CASSESGTGVAFF
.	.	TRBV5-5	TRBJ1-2	TGTGCCAGCAGCTCGTCCTATGGCTACACCTTC	CASSSSYGYTF
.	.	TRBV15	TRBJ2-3	TGTGCCACCAGCAGAGATCTCCCAGCAGATACGCAGTATTTT	CATSRDLPADTQYF
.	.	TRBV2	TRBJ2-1	TGTGCCAGCAGCGCTTTAGCGGAGCAGTTCTTC	CASSALAEQFF
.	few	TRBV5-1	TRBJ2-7	TGCGCCAGCAGCTCCGTATCAGACAGTCCCGAGCAGTACTTC	CASSSVSDSPEQYF
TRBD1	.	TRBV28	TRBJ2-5	TGTGCCAGCAGTTCTCCGGGACAGAAGTACCAAGAGACCCAGTACTTC	CASSSPGQKYQETQYF
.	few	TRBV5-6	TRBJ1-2	TGTGCCAGCAGCCCTACCTTTCGCGGAAACTATGGCTACACCTTC	CASSPTFRGNYGYTF
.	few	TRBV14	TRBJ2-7	TGTGCCAGCAGCCTCTCAACAGGTACCTACGAGCAGTACTTC	CASSLSTGTYEQYF
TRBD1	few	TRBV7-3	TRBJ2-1	TGTGCCAGCAGCTCCCACAGGGGTAATGAGCAGTTCTTC	CASSSHRGNEQFF
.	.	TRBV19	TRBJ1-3	TGTGCCAGTAAGCTCACAGGTCCTGGAAACACCATATATTTT	CASKLTGPGNTIYF
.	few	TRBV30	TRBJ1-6	TGTGCCTTAATCCCGAGGAGGCCAGGATCACCCCTCCACTTT	CALIPRRPGSPLHF
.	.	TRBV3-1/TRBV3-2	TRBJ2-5	TGTGCCAGCAGCCAAGAAACGGCAGGGGTGACCCAGTACTTC	CASSQETAGVTQYF
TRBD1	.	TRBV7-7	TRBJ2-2	TGTGCTAGCAGCCGGGGACAGGGAGGCACCGGGGAGCTGTTTTTT	CASSRGQGGTGELFF
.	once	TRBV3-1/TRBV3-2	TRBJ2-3	TGTGCCAGCAGCCAAGGCACTAGCACAGATACGCAGTATTTT	CASSQGTSTDTQYF
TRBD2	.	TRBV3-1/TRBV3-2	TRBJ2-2	TGTGCCAGCAGCCAACCCTCGCTAGCGGGGGGGCTCGGGGAGCTGTTTTTT	CASSQPSLAGGLGELFF
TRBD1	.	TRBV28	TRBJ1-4	TGTGCCAGCAGTACCGGGACAGGAGGTGAAAAACTGTTTTTT	CASSTGTGGEKLFF
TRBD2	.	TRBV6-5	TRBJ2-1	TGTGCCAGCAGTTGGACTAGCGGGGGCATTTACAATGAGCAGTTCTTC	CASSWTSGGIYNEQFF
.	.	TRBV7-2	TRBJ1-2	TGTGCCAGCAGCTCCGGTTGGAGCTATGGCTACACCTTC	CASSSGWSYGYTF
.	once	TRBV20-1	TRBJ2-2	TGCAGTGCTAGTCAATCCAGCGTTGAGAACACCGGGGAGCTGTTTTTT	CSASQSSVENTGELFF
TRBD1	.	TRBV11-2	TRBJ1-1	TGTGCCAGCAGCTTTGGGACAGGCTATATGAACACTGAAGCTTTCTTT	CASSFGTGYMNTEAFF
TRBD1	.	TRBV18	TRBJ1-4	TGTGCCAGCTCACTACAGGGGACCCGGGATGAAAAACTGTTTTTT	CASSLQGTRDEKLFF
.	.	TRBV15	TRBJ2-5	TGTGCCACCAGCAGAGATGATGGAGGGCTCGGGGGGACCCAGTACTTC	CATSRDDGGLGGTQYF
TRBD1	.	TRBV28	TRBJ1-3	TGTGCCAGCAGTTTATTGGATGGCAGGGGGATTTCCGGAAACACCATATATTTT	CASSLLDGRGISGNTIYF
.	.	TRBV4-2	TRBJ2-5	TGTGCCAGCAGCCAAGGAGGCAGCGAAGAGACCCAGTACTTC	CASSQGGSEETQYF
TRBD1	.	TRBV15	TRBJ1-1	TGTGCCACCAGGAAGGACAGGGTGGGCACTGAAGCTTTCTTT	CATRKDRVGTEAFF